This T cell receptor beta chain was identified in a study of cytomegalovirus exposure and HLA in healthy donors (dated by TCRdb to about 2017). Background on the whole study: In an earlier analysis of fewer than 750 of the donors, under 300 Gb of sequence data and 100 million or so unique TCR beta sequences from 150 million to 200 million T cells were reported. The study profiled the T cell repertoires of hundreds of subjects by immunosequencing and related them to cytomegalovirus serostatus. Donor age, sex, ethnicity and CMV serostatus were compiled together with the repertoire data. On average, roughly 240,000 unique TCR beta nucleotide sequences were sequenced per donor among about 400 genotyped donors of the cohort, with roughly a sixth of those sequences being non-productive. The study aimed to test whether cataloging public T cell receptors could reveal signatures of past pathogen exposure. HLA typing covered class I and class II loci at four-digit resolution. Approximately 300 gigabases of sequencing data and approximately 84 million unique TCR sequences were included in an early release covering around 650 HLA-typed donors. A later genetic analysis used genome-wide SNP genotypes for about three fifths of the 666 donors, treating that subset as a discovery cohort. Because of strong linkage in the cohort, a handful of DR-DQ haplotypes were treated as single units for association and clustering. Typing coverage varied by locus: roughly 620-640 donors for A, B, C, DRB1 and DQB1; some 520 for DQA1; over 600 for DPA1; approximately 450 for DPB1. A later analysis re-examined previously published TCR beta repertoires from 610 or so donors and added high-resolution HLA genotyping to investigate patterns of TCR occurrence. To predict cytomegalovirus infection status, the study combined high-throughput TCR immunosequencing, statistical association of individual TCRs with disease status, and machine learning. An earlier analysis of 587 of the donors used high-throughput TCR beta sequencing to judge whether each TCR beta V gene segment behaved as functional or pseudogenic. The genetic ancestry cluster associated with self-reported Caucasian donors included roughly 84% of the roughly 380 genotyped donors. Along with the roughly 610-subject first cohort, a separate validation cohort of over a hundred different subjects was used. The later analysis used no new phenotypic data to find candidate immune exposures, relying instead on TCR beta sequences and their occurrence across donors. All discovery cohort repertoires had been generated on a single sequencing platform. The study at large found these results: The classifier was reported to diagnose cytomegalovirus status with high specificity and sensitivity in both the original cohort and the validation cohort. A further reported finding was that TCR beta sequences accurately predicted the HLA-A and HLA-B alleles for most subjects in the first cohort. In vitro tests confirmed that three of the cytomegalovirus-associated TCR beta chains recognize cytomegalovirus antigens. The earlier analysis of almost 600 of the donors excluded approximately 15 rarely observed V segments, including chromosome 9 orphons, because counts were too low. Presence/absence analyses assumed roughly uniform sequencing depth across donors, an assumption that may not hold. In a later genetic analysis, fewer N-insertions in productive TCRs were reported among donors in an Asian-associated ancestry cluster than the roughly 700-donor mean. Most TCR sequences were observed very rarely across donors, whereas some public TCRs were present in many individuals. At a false discovery rate of 0.05, a later analysis linked under 20,000 TCR beta sequences to specific HLA alleles. In a later analysis, TCR association rates were found to vary across HLA loci, with the most associated TCRs seen for DRB1 alleles and the fewest for HLA-C alleles. Linkage disequilibrium might explain the correlated functional status among segregating V segments, but an unknown experimental factor could not be ruled out. HLA typing was unavailable for some donors at each locus, so association tests used only the typed subset. The authors suggested that the approach could potentially be generalized to other disease states and immunological phenotypes. In a later analysis, most CMV-associated TCR beta chains were found to appear HLA-restricted, with HLA associations seemingly driven largely by CMV exposure. The study listed approximately 150 TCR beta chains as associated with cytomegalovirus. Several of the top co-occurrence clusters appeared to be linked to parvovirus B19, influenza, CMV and Epstein-Barr virus, according to a later analysis. The sequencing pipeline was judged likely to have produced a cluster of highly shared sequence variants as a technical artifact. Because the 87-base-pair reads could not distinguish some IMGT-functional V segments, including TRBV6-2 and TRBV6-3, those segments were excluded. In an earlier analysis of more than 450 of the donors, most TCR beta V segments were observed in productive rearrangements about 87% or about 30% of the time, broadly matching IMGT annotations. The only immune exposure information available for the cohort was CMV serostatus. V-gene and J-gene trimming of TCR beta chains was associated with a missense DCLRE1C variant in a later genetic analysis, and the association was replicated in an independent cohort. Only TCR beta chains were sequenced in this cohort, and the absence of alpha or paired-chain data limited detectable features. A later analysis found that HLA-associated TCR beta chains were more clonally expanded and had lower generation probabilities than equally common non-associated chains. When HLA alleles, especially DR and DQ, strongly co-occurred, attributing TCR associations to individual alleles was difficult.

Turning to this clone: It has no known antigen specificity. Base-call qualities are not available, and no considerably larger clone is one nucleotide away.

The CDR3 measures 19 amino acids from cysteine to phenylalanine. CDR3 DNA only is kept here, 57 bases in frame from base 1. Trimming accounts for 6 bases at V and 0 bases at J, while the number of junction bases matched to no gene is 14. The germline V gene yields MDHEN for CDR1 and SYDVKM for CDR2. The library relied on the immunoSEQ multiplex PCR assay. A mixture of 60 forward primers for TCR Vbeta segments and 13 reverse primers for TCR Jbeta segments was used in the multiplex PCR. Amplification of the CDR3 region of rearranged TCR beta genes was performed with a multiplex PCR assay on genomic DNA. On the Illumina HiSeq System, the amplified TCR beta libraries were sequenced as 87-base-pair reads. In the paper's pipeline: In a later analysis, 80 million or so unique TCR beta chains were counted across the roughly 700 repertoires, and roughly 11 million of these chains were shared by at least two donors. To remove PCR and sequencing errors, raw reads were error-corrected and collapsed into unique sequences using a nearest-neighbor algorithm that merged closely related sequences. Alignment of CDR3 sequences to IMGT reference sequences was used to assign V, D and J gene segments. For a sequence to be retained, a match of at least six nucleotides was required to both a V gene segment and a J gene segment. A rearrangement was called productive if the CDR3 had no stop codons and remained in frame with V and J, and every other rearrangement was called non-productive. CDR3 was defined by IMGT convention, running from the second conserved V-encoded cysteine to the conserved J-encoded phenylalanine. In an earlier analysis of around 600 of the donors, sequences lacking an unambiguous match to a single V gene segment were excluded. An earlier analysis of 587 of the donors called V segments functional above 56.7% productive rearrangements and segregating when the between-donor standard deviation exceeded 5%. A statistical classification framework was built for diagnosing cytomegalovirus status from the catalog of TCR beta chain sequences. In a later analysis, TCR nucleotide sequences were compared against IMGT/GENE-DB human TR gene sequences so that V and J genes could be assigned. Using the TCRdist pipeline, a later analysis assigned CDR3 sequences along with most-parsimonious VDJ recombination scenarios. In a later analysis, each TCR beta chain was defined by its CDR3 amino acid sequence together with its V-gene family, and reads without a unique V-gene family were excluded. As a way to deal with suspected cross-contamination and a sequencing artifact, a later analysis dropped under 600 nucleotide sequences that were highly shared and had low generation probability. For each public chain, a later analysis derived a clonal expansion index from normalized ranks of inferred template counts within each repertoire. In a later analysis, generation probabilities were computed using a VDJ recombination model fitted to out-of-frame rearrangements, and the results were checked against IGoR. A later analysis scored TCR-TCR, TCR-HLA and TCR-CMV co-occurrence with hypergeometric tests, applying a repertoire-size bias correction to TCR pairs. In a later analysis, false discovery rates were estimated by permuting HLA or CMV assignments 20 times. A later analysis grouped co-occurring TCRs with DBSCAN, adding TCRdist sequence similarity when clustering within HLA-allele-positive subsets. Co-occurrence clustering excluded repertoires with fewer than 30,000 or more than 120,000 public chains, plus five with anomalous nucleotide sharing. TCRdb re-hosts the immuneACCESS table, in-frame sequences only. Its copies lack some clones; in the studies checked, an unresolved V gene accounts for under half of them, and the cause for the rest is not known. That table gives V, J and clone size, and the DNA gave D and trimming. The sample table holds some 120,000 clones, of which around 83% were seen once. Around 3% of the sample is taken by the ten largest.

The cohort comprised more than 550 healthy bone marrow donors. All cohort members were sampled while nominally healthy, although unrecorded immune exposures were likely present. The donor was CMV seropositive and was included in the group of 300 or so seropositive cohort members. Every donor gave a peripheral blood sample, and the peripheral blood mononuclear cells from that sample were used for TCR beta sequencing. Genomic DNA extraction from the blood cell samples was performed with the Qiagen DNeasy Blood Extraction Kit. The TCR was taken from a woman younger than 35 in good health and CMV-seropositive. The rearrangement joined TRBV28 to TRBJ2-4; a stretch of 10 junction bases matches TRBD1. Sample: PBMCs. In nucleotides, the sequence is TGTGCCAGCAGCTCCCGATCTGACAGGGGGCTGAAAGCCAAAAACATTCAGTACTTC. It specifies CASSSRSDRGLKAKNIQYF. Full variable domain (CDR3 extended with the reference TRBV28 and TRBJ2-4 proteins): DVKVTQSSRYLVKRTGEKVFLECVQDMDHENMFWYRQDPGLGLRLIYFSYDVKMKEKGDIPEGYSVSREKKERFSLILESASTNQTSMYLCASSSRSDRGLKAKNIQYFGAGTRLSVL.